This T cell receptor beta chain was sequenced for a study of blood T cell repertoires in COVID-19. Study background: Sources were T cells, B-cell-depleted T cells, or PBMCs; the material itself was cDNA or gDNA.

TCRdb's table, derived via immunoSEQ multiplex PCR, lists solely in-frame clones and lacks some. This sample yields roughly 200,000 clones, of which approximately 80% are seen a single time; under 30% belongs to the top ten. The V gene's germline CDR1 is KGHSH and CDR2 LQKENI. The CDR3 contains 13 residues. With 2 bases removed from V and 8 bases from J, the gap between germline ends came to 9 bases. The V call is TRBV18, the J call TRBJ1-4, with D tentatively TRBD1 (5 bases). The sequence was collected from a man aged 35 to 55 with acute or convalescent COVID-19. Sequenced: peripheral blood. The CDR3 nucleotides are TGTGCCAGCTCACCAGGGGCTGGGGAAAAACTGTTTTTT. As protein: CASSPGAGEKLFF.